The TCR beta chain under discussion was sequenced for a study of T cell responses to AZD1222 COVID-19 vaccine. Trimming cost V 1 base and J 7 bases; bases outside gene matches: 4. Germline values: CDR1 KGHSH, CDR2 LQKENI. The CDR3 has 13 residues. Only in-frame clones appear in the TCRdb table, and some are missing; sequencing was by immunoSEQ multiplex PCR. Of about 120,000 clones listed, 80% to 95% are singletons. This clone is a singleton in its sample. Its antigen is unknown. General study points: The number of AZD1222 recipients seropositive at baseline was only five to seven.

The clonotype originates from an adult in good health. The gene calls are TRBV18 and TRBJ2-7; TRBD2 matches at 7 bases. The sample in question was peripheral blood, obtained on day 0 of AZD1222 vaccination. CDR3 DNA: TGTGCCAGCTCACCACGCCGGGGAGGGGAGCAGTACTTC. Translating gives CASSPRRGGEQYF.